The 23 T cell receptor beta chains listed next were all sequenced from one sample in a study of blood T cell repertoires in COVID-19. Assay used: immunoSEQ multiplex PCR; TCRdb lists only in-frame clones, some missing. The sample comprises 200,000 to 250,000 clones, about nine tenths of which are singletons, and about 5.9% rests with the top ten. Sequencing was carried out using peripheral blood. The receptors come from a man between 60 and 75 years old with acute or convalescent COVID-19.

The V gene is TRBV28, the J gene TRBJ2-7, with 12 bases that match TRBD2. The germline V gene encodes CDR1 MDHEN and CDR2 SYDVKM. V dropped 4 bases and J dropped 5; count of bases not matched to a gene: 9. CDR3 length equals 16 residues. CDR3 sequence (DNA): TGTGCCAGCAGTTCGTTCTGGACTAGCGGGACCCACGAGCAGTACTTC. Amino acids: CASSSFWTSGTHEQYF.

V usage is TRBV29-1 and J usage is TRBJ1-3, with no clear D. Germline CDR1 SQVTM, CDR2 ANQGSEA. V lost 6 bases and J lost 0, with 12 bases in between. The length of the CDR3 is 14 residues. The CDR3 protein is CSVGVSSSGNTIYF. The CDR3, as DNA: TGCAGCGTCGGTGTTTCGAGCTCTGGAAACACCATATATTTT.

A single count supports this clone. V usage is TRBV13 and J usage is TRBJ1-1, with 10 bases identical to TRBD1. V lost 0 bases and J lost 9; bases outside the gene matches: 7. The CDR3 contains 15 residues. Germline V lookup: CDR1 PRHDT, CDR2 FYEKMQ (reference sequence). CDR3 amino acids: CASSLGGDRGEKAFF. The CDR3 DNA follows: TGTGCCAGCAGCTTAGGGGGGGACAGGGGCGAGAAAGCTTTCTTT. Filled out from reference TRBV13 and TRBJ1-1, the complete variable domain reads AAGVIQSPRHLIKEKRETATLKCYPIPRHDTVYWYQQGPGQDPQFLISFYEKMQSDKGSIPDRFSAQQFSDYHSELNMSSLELGDSALYFCASSLGGDRGEKAFFGQGTRLTVV.

The CDR3 loop reads CASSYGFSGSWETQYF. Here the CDR3 DNA reads TGTGCCAGCAGTTACGGGTTTAGCGGGAGTTGGGAGACCCAGTACTTC. The rearrangement joins TRBV6-2 or TRBV6-3 to TRBJ2-5; 9 nucleotides align to TRBD2. The V and J ends lost 2 bases and 5 bases, in that order; junction bases with no gene match: 9. The CDR3 runs 16 residues. CDR1 and CDR2 from the germline V gene are MNHEY and SVGEGT.

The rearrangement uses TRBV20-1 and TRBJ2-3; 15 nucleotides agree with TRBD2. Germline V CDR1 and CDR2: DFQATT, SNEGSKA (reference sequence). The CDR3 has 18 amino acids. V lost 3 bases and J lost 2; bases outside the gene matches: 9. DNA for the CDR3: TGCAGTGCTAGTCAGAGGACTAGCGGGAGGGCCAACACAGATACGCAGTATTTT. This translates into CSASQRTSGRANTDTQYF.

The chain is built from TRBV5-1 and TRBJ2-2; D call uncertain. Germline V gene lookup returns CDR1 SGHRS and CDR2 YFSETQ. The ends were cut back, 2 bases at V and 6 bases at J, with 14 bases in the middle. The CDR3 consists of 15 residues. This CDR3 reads CASSFSWSVPGELFF. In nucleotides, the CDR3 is TGCGCCAGCAGCTTCTCATGGTCGGTCCCCGGGGAGCTGTTTTTT.

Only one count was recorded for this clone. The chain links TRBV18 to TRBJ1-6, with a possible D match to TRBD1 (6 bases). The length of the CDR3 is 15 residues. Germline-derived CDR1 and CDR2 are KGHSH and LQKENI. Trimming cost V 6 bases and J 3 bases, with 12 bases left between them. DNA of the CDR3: TGTGCCAGCTCCTTTGACAGGATCTATAATTCACCCCTCCACTTT. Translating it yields CASSFDRIYNSPLHF.

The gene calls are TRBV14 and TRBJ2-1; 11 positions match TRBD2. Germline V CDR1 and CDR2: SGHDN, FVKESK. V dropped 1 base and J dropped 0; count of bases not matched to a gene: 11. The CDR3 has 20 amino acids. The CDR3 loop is CASSQGSPASGRISYNEQFF. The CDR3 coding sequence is TGTGCCAGCAGCCAAGGCTCACCAGCTAGCGGGAGGATCTCCTACAATGAGCAGTTCTTC.

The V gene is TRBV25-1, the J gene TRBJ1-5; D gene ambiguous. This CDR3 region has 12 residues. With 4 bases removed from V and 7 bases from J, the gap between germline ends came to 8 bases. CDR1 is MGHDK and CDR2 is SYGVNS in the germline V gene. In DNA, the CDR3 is TGTGCCAGCAGTGTAAACAGCCAGCCCCAGCATTTT. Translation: CASSVNSQPQHF.

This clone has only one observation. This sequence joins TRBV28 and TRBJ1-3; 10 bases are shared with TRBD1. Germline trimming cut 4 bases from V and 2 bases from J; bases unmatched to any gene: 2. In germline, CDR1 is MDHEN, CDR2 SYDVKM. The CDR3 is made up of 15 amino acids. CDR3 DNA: TGTGCCAGCAGTTGGACAGGGGGACCTGGAAACACCATATATTTT. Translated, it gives CASSWTGGPGNTIYF.

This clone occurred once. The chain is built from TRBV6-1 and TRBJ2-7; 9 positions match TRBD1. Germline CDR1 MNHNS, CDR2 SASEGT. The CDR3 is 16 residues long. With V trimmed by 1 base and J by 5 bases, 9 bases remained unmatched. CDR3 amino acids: CASSEGEGTGMHEQYF. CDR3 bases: TGTGCCAGCAGTGAAGGTGAGGGGACAGGGATGCACGAGCAGTACTTC.

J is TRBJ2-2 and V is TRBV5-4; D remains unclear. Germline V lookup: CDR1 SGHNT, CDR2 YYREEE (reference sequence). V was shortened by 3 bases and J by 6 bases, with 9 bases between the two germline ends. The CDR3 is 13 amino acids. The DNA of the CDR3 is TGTGCCAGCAGCTGGTCTGGGCCCGGGGAGCTGTTTTTT. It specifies CASSWSGPGELFF. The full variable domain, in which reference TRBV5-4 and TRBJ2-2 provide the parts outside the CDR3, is ETGVTQSPTHLIKTRGQQVTLRCSSQSGHNTVSWYQQALGQGPQFIFQYYREEENGRGNFPPRFSGLQFPNYSSELNVNALELDDSALYLCASSWSGPGELFFGEGSRLTVL.

The DNA of the CDR3 is TGTGCCAGCTCAACGCGTTCCGGGGGAGGGCGAGAAAAACTGTTTTTT. It translates to CASSTRSGGGREKLFF. The gene calls are TRBV18 and TRBJ1-4, with TRBD1 as a possible D gene (5 bases). This CDR3 is 16 amino acids long. The ends were cut back, 5 bases at V and 8 bases at J, with 21 bases in the middle. Germline CDR1 is KGHSH and CDR2 is LQKENI.

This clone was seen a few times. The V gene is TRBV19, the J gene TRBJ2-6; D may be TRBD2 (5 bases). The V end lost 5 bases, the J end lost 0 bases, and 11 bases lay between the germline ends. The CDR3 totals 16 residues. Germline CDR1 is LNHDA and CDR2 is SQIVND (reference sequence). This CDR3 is CASSFGLGSGANVLTF. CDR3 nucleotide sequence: TGTGCCAGTAGTTTTGGACTTGGCTCTGGGGCCAACGTCCTGACTTTC. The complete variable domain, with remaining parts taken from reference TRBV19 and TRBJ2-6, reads DGGITQSPKYLFRKEGQNVTLSCEQNLNHDAMYWYRQDPGQGLRLIYYSQIVNDFQKGDIAEGYSVSREKKESFPLTVTSAQKNPTAFYLCASSFGLGSGANVLTFGAGSRLTVL.

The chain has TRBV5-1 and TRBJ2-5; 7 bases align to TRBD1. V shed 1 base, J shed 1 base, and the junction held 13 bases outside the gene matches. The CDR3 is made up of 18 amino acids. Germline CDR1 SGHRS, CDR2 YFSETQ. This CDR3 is CASSLRVGRGNSQETQYF. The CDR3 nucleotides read TGCGCCAGCAGCTTGAGAGTCGGCAGGGGGAATTCCCAAGAGACCCAGTACTTC.

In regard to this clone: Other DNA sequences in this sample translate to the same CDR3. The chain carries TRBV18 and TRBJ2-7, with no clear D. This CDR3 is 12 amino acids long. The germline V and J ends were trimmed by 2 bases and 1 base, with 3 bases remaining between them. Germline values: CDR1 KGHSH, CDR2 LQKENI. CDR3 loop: CASSPESYEQYF. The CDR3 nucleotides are TGTGCCAGCTCACCAGAGTCCTACGAGCAGTACTTC.

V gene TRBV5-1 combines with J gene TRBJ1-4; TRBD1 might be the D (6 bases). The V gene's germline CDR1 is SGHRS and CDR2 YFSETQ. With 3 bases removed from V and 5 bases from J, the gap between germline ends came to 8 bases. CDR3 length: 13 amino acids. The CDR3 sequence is CASSSGQNEKLFF. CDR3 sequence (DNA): TGCGCCAGCAGCTCCGGACAGAATGAAAAACTGTTTTTT.

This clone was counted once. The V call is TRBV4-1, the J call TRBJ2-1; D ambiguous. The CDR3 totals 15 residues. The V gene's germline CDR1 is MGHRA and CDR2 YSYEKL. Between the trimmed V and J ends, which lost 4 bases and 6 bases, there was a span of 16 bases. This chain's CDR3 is CASSPRFPGTNEQFF. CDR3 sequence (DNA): TGCGCCAGCAGCCCTCGCTTTCCAGGCACCAATGAGCAGTTCTTC.

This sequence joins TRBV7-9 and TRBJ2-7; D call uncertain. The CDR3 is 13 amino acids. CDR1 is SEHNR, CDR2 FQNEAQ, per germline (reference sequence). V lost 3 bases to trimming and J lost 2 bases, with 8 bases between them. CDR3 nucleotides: TGTGCCAGCAGCTTCTCCAGTACCTACGAGCAGTACTTC. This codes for CASSFSSTYEQYF.

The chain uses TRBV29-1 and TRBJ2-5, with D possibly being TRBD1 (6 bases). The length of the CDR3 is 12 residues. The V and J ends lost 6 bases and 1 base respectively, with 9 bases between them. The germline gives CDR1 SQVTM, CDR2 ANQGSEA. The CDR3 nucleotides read TGCAGCGTGGCAGGGGCCCAAGAGACCCAGTACTTC. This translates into CSVAGAQETQYF.

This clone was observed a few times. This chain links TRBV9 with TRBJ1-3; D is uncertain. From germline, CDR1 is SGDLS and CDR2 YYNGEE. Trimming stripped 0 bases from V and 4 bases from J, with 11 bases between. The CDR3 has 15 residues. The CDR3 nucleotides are TGTGCCAGCAGCGTAGAAGAGGGTCTGGGAAACACCATATATTTT. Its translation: CASSVEEGLGNTIYF.

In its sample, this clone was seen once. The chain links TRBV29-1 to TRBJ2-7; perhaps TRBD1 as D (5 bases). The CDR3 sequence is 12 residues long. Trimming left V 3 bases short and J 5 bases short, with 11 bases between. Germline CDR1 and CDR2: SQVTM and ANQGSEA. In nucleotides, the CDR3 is TGCAGCGTTGATGGGCAGGGCCACGAGCAGTACTTC. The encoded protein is CSVDGQGHEQYF.

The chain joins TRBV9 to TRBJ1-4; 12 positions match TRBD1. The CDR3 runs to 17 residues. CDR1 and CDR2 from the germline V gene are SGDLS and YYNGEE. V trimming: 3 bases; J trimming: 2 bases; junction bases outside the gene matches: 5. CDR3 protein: CASSAGQGAGTNEKLFF. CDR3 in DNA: TGTGCCAGCAGCGCGGGACAGGGGGCTGGGACTAATGAAAAACTGTTTTTT.